The 10 T cell receptor beta chains below all came from one sample that was sequenced in a study of shared T cell receptors in the human thymus. Libraries were prepared by immunoSEQ multiplex PCR; TCRdb keeps only in-frame clonotypes and omits some of them. The sample lists approximately 490,000 clones, around 82% occurring once. This same sample was also taken into another study, of human thymus T cells.

Input material: thymocytes. The receptors shown here come from a boy under two years old with a congenital heart defect.

The chain combines TRBV7-9 with TRBJ2-2; 7 nucleotides align to TRBD2. V dropped 5 bases and J dropped 5; count of bases not matched to a gene: 14. Germline CDR1 is SEHNR and CDR2 is FQNEAQ (reference sequence). The CDR3 consists of 17 residues. CDR3 nucleotide sequence: TGTGCCAGCAGCCCCTCGCGGGGCGGGAGAAGGACCGGGGAGCTGTTTTTT. Its protein product is CASSPSRGGRRTGELFF.

The V call is TRBV6-6, the J call TRBJ2-7, with a possible D match to TRBD1 (5 bases). V was clipped by 2 bases and J by 0 bases, with 11 bases between them. This CDR3 contains 15 residues. Looked up from germline, CDR1 is MNHNY and CDR2 is SVGAGI (reference sequence). CDR3 loop: CASSYRRQSSYEQYF. In DNA, the CDR3 is TGTGCCAGCAGTTACCGCAGACAGAGCTCCTACGAGCAGTACTTC.

The chain uses TRBV30 and TRBJ1-5, with D unresolved. Deletions cut 0 bases from V and 5 bases from J, with 11 bases between. CDR3 size: 14 residues. The germline V gene encodes CDR1 GTSNPN and CDR2 SVGIG (reference sequence). CDR3 amino acids: CAWSVEGGDQPQHF. The CDR3 region has the DNA TGTGCCTGGAGTGTGGAGGGAGGCGATCAGCCCCAGCATTTT. Full variable domain (rest looked up from reference TRBV30 and TRBJ1-5): SQTIHQWPATLVQPVGSPLSLECTVEGTSNPNLYWYRQAAGRGLQLLFYSVGIGQISSEVPQNLSASRPQDRQFILSSKKLLLSDSGFYLCAWSVEGGDQPQHFGDGTRLSIL.

The rearrangement links TRBV7-6 to TRBJ1-4, with D possibly TRBD1 on 6 matching bases. Trimming took off 0 bases at V and 4 bases at J, with 12 bases between the two ends. Germline V gene sequence: CDR1 SGHVS, CDR2 FNYEAQ. This CDR3 has 16 residues. The CDR3 reads CASSLAGASNNEKLFF. In DNA, the CDR3 is TGTGCCAGCAGCTTAGCGGGGGCCTCTAATAATGAAAAACTGTTTTTT.

This clone showed up just once. V and J are TRBV27 and TRBJ1-4; D is possibly TRBD1 (5 bases). Germline V CDR1 and CDR2: MNHEY, SMNVEV (reference sequence). V lost 5 bases and J lost 8, with 21 bases in between. The CDR3 extends over 16 amino acids. The CDR3 sequence is CASSPRFGTVYEKLFF. The CDR3 DNA follows: TGTGCCAGCAGTCCCCGATTCGGGACTGTTTACGAAAAACTGTTTTTT.

J is TRBJ2-6 and V is TRBV10-3, with a weak D call TRBD2 (6 bases). CDR3 size: 13 residues. Trimming took 10 bases from V and 1 from J, leaving 8 bases between them. Germline V gives CDR1 ENHRY, CDR2 SYGVKD. The DNA of the CDR3 is TGTGCCACTCGGGGGTCTGGGGCCAACGTCCTGACTTTC. Its protein product is CATRGSGANVLTF.

This clone appeared a single time. V usage is TRBV10-3 and J usage is TRBJ2-1; 7 nucleotides align to TRBD1. The CDR3 runs to 15 residues. Germline CDR1 is ENHRY and CDR2 is SYGVKD. Trimming took 6 bases from V and 2 from J; bases not matched to a gene: 7. CDR3 DNA: TGTGCCATCAGATCCCGACAGGGCCCCTACAATGAGCAGTTCTTC. This gives the protein CAIRSRQGPYNEQFF.

The chain combines TRBV27 with TRBJ2-1, with D tentatively TRBD2 (6 bases). The CDR3 has 16 residues. Looked up from germline, CDR1 is MNHEY and CDR2 is SMNVEV (reference sequence). The V end lost 5 bases, the J end lost 7 bases, and 21 bases lay between the germline ends. CDR3 region: CASSAPRKWEENEQFF. In DNA, the CDR3 is TGTGCCAGCAGTGCCCCCCGTAAGTGGGAGGAAAATGAGCAGTTCTTC.

This clone came up a few times. This chain connects TRBV11-2 to TRBJ2-4; D is possibly TRBD2 (5 bases). CDR1 is SGHAT and CDR2 is FQNNGV in the germline V gene. The CDR3 runs to 15 residues. Trimming pared 5 bases from V and 2 bases from J, leaving 13 bases between. This CDR3 reads CASSLTLGTKNIQYF. The CDR3 nucleotides read TGTGCCAGCAGCCTGACACTAGGAACCAAAAACATTCAGTACTTC.

This clone appeared once. The chain is built from TRBV5-1 and TRBJ2-3; D possibly corresponds to TRBD1 (6 bases). Germline loops: CDR1 SGHRS, CDR2 YFSETQ. Trimming shortened V by 5 bases and J by 2 bases, and 18 bases separated the two germline ends. The CDR3 covers 16 residues. This chain's CDR3 is CASRIPGDGNTDTQYF. CDR3 bases: TGCGCCAGCAGGATACCAGGGGATGGGAACACAGATACGCAGTATTTT.